The 16 T cell receptor beta chains given below trace back to one sample, sequenced in a study of response to subunit inactivated influenza vaccine. TCRdb reprocessed the RT-PCR reads via MiXCR and lists one record per CDR3 protein. The sample records about 190,000 distinct CDR3 sequences, approximately 14% being singletons. The specimen comprised CD8+ T cells sorted from PBMCs, sampled about 5 days after vaccination. The receptors stem from a middle-aged man who received an inactivated influenza vaccine.

This chain joins TRBV29-1 and TRBJ2-7; 9 bases are shared with TRBD1. Germline loops: CDR1 SQVTM, CDR2 ANQGSEA. The length of the CDR3 is 15 residues. Trimming cost V 4 bases and J 6 bases; bases outside gene matches: 13. The CDR3 reads CSVVGSGTGSFEQYF. In DNA form, the CDR3 reads TGCAGCGTTGTAGGGTCCGGGACAGGGTCATTCGAGCAGTACTTC.

The chain carries TRBV10-2 and TRBJ2-5; D is perhaps TRBD1 (5 bases). The CDR3 extends over 14 amino acids. CDR1 is WSHSY, CDR2 SAAADI, per germline. Trimming took off 4 bases at V and 5 bases at J, with 14 bases between the two ends. The CDR3 reads CASSVILRAETQYF. CDR3 sequence (DNA): TGCGCCAGCAGTGTGATCCTCAGGGCCGAGACCCAGTACTTC.

The rearrangement uses TRBV7-9 and TRBJ2-7; 8 bases map to TRBD2. This CDR3 comprises 14 residues. Trimming took 4 bases from V and 2 from J; bases not matched to a gene: 4. Per the germline V gene, CDR1 is SEHNR and CDR2 is FQNEAQ (reference sequence). The CDR3 DNA reads as TGTGCCAGCAGCTCGGGACTAGACCCCTACGAGCAGTACTTC. Translation gives CASSSGLDPYEQYF.

The chain combines TRBV5-1 with TRBJ2-1; D ambiguous. The germline V and J ends were trimmed by 3 bases and 0 bases, with 16 bases remaining between them. Germline V gene data show CDR1 as SGHRS and CDR2 as YFSETQ. This CDR3 spans 17 amino acids. The CDR3 bases are TGCGCCAGCAGCTCCGAAACGTATATCAGCTCCTACAATGAGCAGTTCTTC. Translation gives CASSSETYISSYNEQFF. The variable domain in full, completed from reference TRBV5-1 and TRBJ2-1, reads KAGVTQTPRYLIKTRGQQVTLSCSPISGHRSVSWYQQTPGQGLQFLFEYFSETQRNKGNFPGRFSGRQFSNSRSEMNVSTLELGDSALYLCASSSETYISSYNEQFFGPGTRLTVL.

V usage is TRBV5-6 and J usage is TRBJ2-5, with 9 bases lining up with TRBD2. From germline, CDR1 is SGHDT and CDR2 YYEEEE. Losses at the gene ends were 0 bases for V and 5 bases for J; bases not matched to a gene: 2. CDR3 size: 14 residues. CDR3 DNA: TGTGCCAGCAGCTTGGTTCTAGCGGGGGAGACCCAGTACTTC. Amino acid sequence: CASSLVLAGETQYF. The variable domain in full, completed from reference TRBV5-6 and TRBJ2-5, reads DAGVTQSPTHLIKTRGQQVTLRCSPKSGHDTVSWYQQALGQGPQFIFQYYEEEERQRGNFPDRFSGHQFPNYSSELNVNALLLGDSALYLCASSLVLAGETQYFGPGTRLLVL.

V is TRBV7-8 and J is TRBJ2-1; D is unclear. CDR3 size: 14 residues. The V gene lost 1 base and the J gene lost 5 bases, with 9 bases spanning the gap. Germline CDR1 reads SGHVS; CDR2 reads FQNEAQ. The CDR3: CASSLGHRDNEQFF. CDR3 DNA sequence: TGTGCCAGCAGCTTAGGTCATAGGGACAATGAGCAGTTCTTC.

There are a few counts of this clonotype. The chain links TRBV7-9 to TRBJ2-4, with D tentatively TRBD2 (6 bases). V lost 7 bases to trimming and J lost 8 bases, with 21 bases between them. The germline gives CDR1 SEHNR, CDR2 FQNEAQ (reference sequence). This CDR3 region has 15 residues. CDR3 DNA: TGTGCCAGCACCGAACTGTCGGGGAGGTTAGACATTCAGTACTTC. This gives the protein CASTELSGRLDIQYF. Combining the CDR3 with reference TRBV7-9 and TRBJ2-4 gives the whole variable domain DTGVSQNPRHKITKRGQNVTFRCDPISEHNRLYWYRQTLGQGPEFLTYFQNEAQLEKSRLLSDRFSAERPKGSFSTLEIQRTEQGDSAMYLCASTELSGRLDIQYFGAGTRLSVL.

This chain connects TRBV9 to TRBJ2-7; D might be TRBD1 (7 bases). V shed 4 bases and J shed 1 base, with 24 bases lying between them. CDR3 length equals 18 residues. Germline values: CDR1 SGDLS, CDR2 YYNGEE. CDR3 residues: CASSTPRGGTEYSYEQYF. CDR3 DNA: TGTGCCAGCAGCACCCCCCGAGGGGGGACAGAATATTCCTACGAGCAGTACTTC. The whole variable domain, filled in from reference TRBV9 and TRBJ2-7, reads DSGVTQTPKHLITATGQRVTLRCSPRSGDLSVYWYQQSLDQGLQFLIQYYNGEERAKGNILERFSAQQFPDLHSELNLSSLELGDSALYFCASSTPRGGTEYSYEQYFGPGTRLTVT.

V is TRBV7-6 and J is TRBJ1-6; a weak D match, TRBD1 (6 bases). Germline V gene sequence: CDR1 SGHVS, CDR2 FNYEAQ. V was clipped by 4 bases and J by 8 bases, with 24 bases between them. The CDR3 loop spans 18 amino acids. The CDR3 spells CASSSGHSLANGYSPLHF. The CDR3 region has the DNA TGTGCCAGCAGCTCGGGACACTCCCTGGCTAATGGATATTCACCCCTCCACTTT.

This chain uses TRBV16 with TRBJ2-7, with 14 bases lining up with TRBD2. The length of the CDR3 is 17 residues. After removal of 4 bases from V and 5 bases from J, the junction contained 10 bases not matched to a gene. Germline CDR1 and CDR2: KGHSY and FQNENV. DNA of the CDR3: TGTGCCAGCAGCCCAAACGCCGGGACTAGCGGGAGCGACGAGCAGTACTTC. It yields the protein CASSPNAGTSGSDEQYF.

This clonotype was seen a few times. The rearrangement uses TRBV5-1 and TRBJ1-3; no clear D gene. Trimming removed 5 bases from V and 2 bases from J, with 5 bases in between. The V gene's germline CDR1 is SGHRS and CDR2 YFSETQ. The CDR3 totals 12 residues. CDR3 in amino acids: CASRGAGNTIYF. CDR3 nucleotides: TGCGCCAGCAGGGGTGCTGGAAACACCATATATTTT.

The chain is built from TRBV5-6 and TRBJ2-2; 7 bases match TRBD1. Germline V gives CDR1 SGHDT, CDR2 YYEEEE. J gave up 7 bases and V 4 bases, and 10 bases lay outside the gene matches. The CDR3 sequence is 15 residues long. The CDR3 bases are TGTGCCAGCAGCCCTGACAGGGTTGAGATCGGGGAGCTGTTTTTT. This encodes CASSPDRVEIGELFF.

This clonotype was seen at least ten times. The J gene is TRBJ2-7, the V gene TRBV9, with D perhaps TRBD1 or TRBD2 (5 bases each). V was cut by 4 bases and J by 0 bases, with 11 bases left in between. The CDR3 runs to 14 residues. Germline V gene data show CDR1 as SGDLS and CDR2 as YYNGEE. The CDR3 DNA follows: TGTGCCAGCAGCCGGGACGGGGACTCCTACGAGCAGTACTTC. Residues: CASSRDGDSYEQYF.

This clonotype was detected many times. This rearrangement joins TRBV11-2 to TRBJ2-7, with D perhaps being TRBD1 or TRBD2 (5 bases each). The CDR3 is 16 amino acids. Germline CDR1 reads SGHAT; CDR2 reads FQNNGV. V was shortened by 3 bases and J by 5 bases, with 20 bases between the two germline ends. CDR3 region: CASSLGSGTVSDEQYF. The CDR3 region has the DNA TGTGCCAGCAGCTTGGGGTCGGGGACGGTCTCGGACGAGCAGTACTTC.

This clonotype was seen repeatedly, ten times or more. V gene TRBV28 combines with J gene TRBJ2-7, with 7 bases that match TRBD2. The length of the CDR3 is 14 residues. The V gene end was trimmed by 5 bases and the J gene end by 2 bases; junction bases not matched to a gene: 6. Germline CDR1 MDHEN, CDR2 SYDVKM. CDR3 loop: CASSPLAGAYEQYF. The CDR3, as DNA: TGTGCCAGCAGTCCACTCGCGGGAGCCTACGAGCAGTACTTC.

This clonotype was seen a handful of times. The chain uses TRBV3-1 and TRBJ2-7; the D gene is possibly TRBD1 (6 bases). Trimming cost V 1 base and J 7 bases, with 14 bases left between them. From germline, CDR1 is LGHDT and CDR2 YNNKEL (reference sequence). The CDR3 consists of 14 residues. CDR3 sequence: CASSQGLTGDEQYF. CDR3 sequence (DNA): TGTGCCAGCAGCCAAGGCCTGACAGGAGATGAGCAGTACTTC.